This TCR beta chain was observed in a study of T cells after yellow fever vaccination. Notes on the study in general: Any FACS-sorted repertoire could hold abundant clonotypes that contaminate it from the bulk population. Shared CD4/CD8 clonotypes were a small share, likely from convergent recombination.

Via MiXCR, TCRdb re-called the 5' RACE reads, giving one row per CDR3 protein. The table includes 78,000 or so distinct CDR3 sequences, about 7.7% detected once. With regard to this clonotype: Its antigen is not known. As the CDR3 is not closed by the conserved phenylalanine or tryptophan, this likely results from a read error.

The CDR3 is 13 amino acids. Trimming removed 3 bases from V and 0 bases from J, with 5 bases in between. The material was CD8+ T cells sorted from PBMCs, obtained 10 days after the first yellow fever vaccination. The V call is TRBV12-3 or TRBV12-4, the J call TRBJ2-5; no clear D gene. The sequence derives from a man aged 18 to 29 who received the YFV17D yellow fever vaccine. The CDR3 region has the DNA TGTGCCAGCAGTTTGATCTACCAAGAGACCCAGTACCTC. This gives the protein CASSLIYQETQYL.